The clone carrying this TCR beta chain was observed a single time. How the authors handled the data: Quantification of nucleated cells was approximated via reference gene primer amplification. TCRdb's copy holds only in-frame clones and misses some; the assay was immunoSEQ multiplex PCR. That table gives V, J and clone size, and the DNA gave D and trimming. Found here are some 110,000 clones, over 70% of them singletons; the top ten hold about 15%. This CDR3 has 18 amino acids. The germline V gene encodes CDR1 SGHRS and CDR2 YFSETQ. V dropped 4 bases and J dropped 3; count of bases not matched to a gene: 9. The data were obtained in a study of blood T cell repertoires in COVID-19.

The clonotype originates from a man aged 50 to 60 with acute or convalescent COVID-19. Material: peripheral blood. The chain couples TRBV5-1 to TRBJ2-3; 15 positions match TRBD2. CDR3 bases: TGCGCCAGCAGCACGGGACTAGCGGGAGGCGGAAGAACAGATACGCAGTATTTT. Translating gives CASSTGLAGGGRTDTQYF.